This paragraph reports one T cell receptor (beta chain). The sample is drawn from a study of T cells after yellow fever vaccination. Generation of TCR cDNA used 5'RACE template switching (which added a universal primer site and UMIs). TCRdb called the 5' RACE reads again in MiXCR, with one record for every CDR3 protein. The sample has 300,000 to 350,000 distinct CDR3 sequences, approximately 12% seen once. The sample in question was CD4+ T cells sorted from PBMCs, obtained 45 days after the yellow fever booster vaccination. The receptor comes from a young man who received the YFV17D yellow fever vaccine.

The CDR3 region is CASRNRRVLQETQYF. The CDR3 coding sequence is TGTGCCAGCAGAAATCGAAGGGTCCTACAAGAGACCCAGTACTTC. V gene TRBV13 combines with J gene TRBJ2-5; D is uncertain. The V gene lost 6 bases and the J gene lost 2 bases, with 16 bases spanning the gap. CDR1 is PRHDT and CDR2 is FYEKMQ in the germline V gene (reference sequence). The CDR3 length is 15 residues.